One sample yielded the 12 T cell receptor beta chains listed below, sequenced in a study of blood T cell repertoires in COVID-19. Produced via immunoSEQ multiplex PCR; TCRdb's table is partial and in-frame only. The sample holds 45,000 to 55,000 clones, around 83% seen once. The material sequenced was peripheral blood. These receptors were collected from a man aged 45-65 years with acute or convalescent COVID-19.

J is TRBJ1-6 and V is TRBV30; D ambiguous. This CDR3 is 14 amino acids long. The germline gives CDR1 GTSNPN, CDR2 SVGIG (reference sequence). The CDR3 sequence is CGRTEGSQNSPLHF. CDR3 nucleotides: TGTGGGAGGACGGAGGGCAGCCAGAATTCACCCCTCCACTTT.

The chain uses TRBV6-1 and TRBJ2-1, with 14 bases matching TRBD2. V was pared by 0 bases and J by 6 bases, with 4 bases of the junction left unmatched. The CDR3 runs to 17 residues. Germline lookup yields CDR1 MNHNS and CDR2 SASEGT. The CDR3 DNA reads as TGTGCCAGCAGTGAAGCACGACTAGCGGGGGGGCCCAATGAGCAGTTCTTC. It yields the protein CASSEARLAGGPNEQFF.

This clone appeared a few times. The CDR3 loop is CASSARQSLTSILNYGYTF. The CDR3 DNA is TGTGCCAGCAGCGCTAGACAGTCCCTAACATCCATTCTTAACTATGGCTACACCTTC. J is TRBJ1-2 and V is TRBV5-4, with TRBD1 as a possible D gene (5 bases). Germline V gives CDR1 SGHNT, CDR2 YYREEE (reference sequence). This CDR3 comprises 19 residues. V lost 4 bases, J lost 1 base, and 26 bases lay in between.

The V call is TRBV28, the J call TRBJ1-2; 9 positions match TRBD1. The CDR3 spans 14 residues. V gave up 5 bases and J gave up 5 bases; unmatched junction bases: 6. The germline V gene has CDR1 MDHEN and CDR2 SYDVKM. DNA for the CDR3: TGTGCCAGCAGTGAGGGGACAGGGACGTATGGCTACACCTTC. Its translation: CASSEGTGTYGYTF.

The chain carries TRBV3-1 (or the pseudogene TRBV3-2) and TRBJ1-6, with a tentative D call TRBD1 (5 bases). With 6 bases removed from V and 9 bases from J, the gap between germline ends came to 18 bases. This CDR3 comprises 15 residues. CDR1 is LGHDT and CDR2 is YNNKEL in the germline V gene (reference sequence). DNA for the CDR3: TGTGCCAGCAGACCCGGAGACATTCAGGGTTCACCCCTCCACTTT. Translated: CASRPGDIQGSPLHF.

The chain recombines TRBV5-1 with TRBJ1-2; D perhaps matches TRBD1 (6 bases). The V gene's germline CDR1 is SGHRS and CDR2 YFSETQ. V lost 0 bases and J lost 6, with 9 bases in between. This CDR3 is 13 amino acids long. CDR3 residues: CASSLVAGDGYTF. CDR3 DNA sequence: TGCGCCAGCAGCTTGGTAGCAGGGGATGGCTACACCTTC.

The rearrangement joins TRBV18 to TRBJ2-7; D uncertain. This CDR3 comprises 14 residues. The V gene lost 6 bases and the J gene lost 5 bases, with 17 bases spanning the gap. Germline values: CDR1 KGHSH, CDR2 LQKENI. The CDR3 sequence: CASSPVGPLDEQYF. The CDR3 region has the DNA TGTGCCAGCTCTCCCGTCGGTCCTTTGGACGAGCAGTACTTC.

The chain has TRBV9 and TRBJ2-7, with 7 nucleotides matching TRBD1. Germline CDR1 SGDLS, CDR2 YYNGEE. The CDR3 loop spans 14 amino acids. Germline trimming cut 6 bases from V and 2 bases from J; bases unmatched to any gene: 8. The CDR3 region is CASNTGVSPYEQYF. As DNA, the CDR3 is TGTGCCAGCAATACAGGGGTGTCCCCCTACGAGCAGTACTTC.

As to this clone: Additional DNA sequences in this sample encode the identical CDR3. The chain employs TRBV29-1 and TRBJ2-7; 8 bases map to TRBD1. The CDR3 is made up of 13 amino acids. The V segment lost 7 bases and the J segment 0 bases; nucleotides outside the gene matches: 5. CDR1 SQVTM and CDR2 ANQGSEA come from the germline V gene. The CDR3 loop is CSARTGSSYEQYF. In DNA, the CDR3 is TGCAGCGCACGGACAGGGAGCTCCTACGAGCAGTACTTC.

The genes are TRBV9 and TRBJ1-3; possible D gene TRBD1, 5 bases. This CDR3 contains 17 residues. Trimming cost V 2 bases and J 2 bases, with 17 bases left between them. The germline V gene has CDR1 SGDLS and CDR2 YYNGEE. CDR3 sequence reads: CASSVRAYGTTGNTIYF. Written as DNA, the CDR3 is TGTGCCAGCAGCGTCCGAGCGTACGGGACTACTGGAAACACCATATATTTT.

The chain recombines TRBV2 with TRBJ1-5, with 7 bases identical to TRBD1. The J segment lost 4 bases and the V segment lost 6 bases, leaving 3 bases of the junction unmatched. CDR3 length equals 13 residues. From germline, CDR1 is SNHLY and CDR2 FYNNEI. Written as DNA, the CDR3 is TGTGCCAGCAGACAGGGGATGAATCAGCCCCAGCATTTT. Its translation is CASRQGMNQPQHF.

V usage is TRBV5-5 and J usage is TRBJ1-1; weak D call: TRBD1 (6 bases). The CDR3 covers 14 residues. The germline V gene encodes CDR1 SGHKS and CDR2 YYEKEE (reference sequence). Trimming stripped 5 bases from V and 1 base from J, with 12 bases between. This CDR3 is CASRLQGTNTEAFF. CDR3 nucleotides: TGTGCCAGCAGGCTACAGGGTACGAACACTGAAGCTTTCTTT.